The 31 T cell receptor beta chains below were found in one sample sequenced in a study of Ad26.COV2.S vaccination and SARS-CoV-2 variants. Treatment in this sample: 19 received Ad26.COV2.S at low or high dose, single or two shots; 5 received placebo; per-sample allocation not given. Collection of samples fell on day 63 after the first vaccine or placebo injection. The assay was immunoSEQ multiplex PCR, and TCRdb's table has in-frame clones only and misses some. In the table there are fewer than 400,000 clones, approximately 86% of which are singletons. The sequences come from peripheral blood, collected in a trial of Ad26.COV2.S vaccine versus placebo. These TCRs come from a person aged 18 to 65 who received the Ad26.COV2.S COVID-19 vaccine or a placebo.

V is TRBV7-9 and J is TRBJ2-1; D is ambiguous. Germline V gives CDR1 SEHNR, CDR2 FQNEAQ (reference sequence). The CDR3 consists of 13 residues. Trimming left V 1 base short and J 7 bases short, with 8 bases between. CDR3 DNA: TGTGCCAGCAGCTTAGTATTCCCGAATGAGCAGTTCTTC. Residues: CASSLVFPNEQFF.

This chain joins TRBV6-2 or TRBV6-3 and TRBJ1-5; the match to TRBD1 covers 7 bases. Germline V gives CDR1 MNHEY, CDR2 SVGEGT. The CDR3 length is 14 residues. V was clipped by 4 bases and J by 2 bases; unmatched bases: 2. DNA of the CDR3: TGTGCCAGCAGTTCAGGGGGAGGCAATCAGCCCCAGCATTTT. It encodes CASSSGGGNQPQHF.

The chain has TRBV10-3 and TRBJ1-5, with 9 bases aligning to TRBD1. The trim removed 2 bases at V and 9 bases at J, leaving 5 bases unmatched. This CDR3 comprises 14 residues. Germline values: CDR1 ENHRY, CDR2 SYGVKD. The CDR3 is CAISEGTGSLPQHF. In DNA, the CDR3 is TGTGCCATCAGTGAGGGGACAGGGTCGCTGCCCCAGCATTTT.

The chain employs TRBV10-3 and TRBJ2-7; TRBD1 matches 8 bases. CDR1 and CDR2 from the germline V gene are ENHRY and SYGVKD. J was trimmed by 0 bases and V by 8 bases; bases with no gene match: 6. The length of the CDR3 is 14 residues. The DNA of the CDR3 is TGTGCCATCGGCCAGACAGGGGCCTCCTACGAGCAGTACTTC. This translates into CAIGQTGASYEQYF.

The chain recombines TRBV11-2 with TRBJ1-2, with TRBD1 matching over 9 bases. The CDR3 has 16 amino acids. V trimming: 4 bases; J trimming: 3 bases; junction bases outside the gene matches: 9. Germline assignment: CDR1 SGHAT and CDR2 FQNNGV. CDR3 bases: TGTGCCAGCAGCTCGCTCCCGGGACAGGGTTACTATGGCTACACCTTC. Amino acids: CASSSLPGQGYYGYTF. Combining the CDR3 with reference TRBV11-2 and TRBJ1-2 gives the whole variable domain EAGVAQSPRYKIIEKRQSVAFWCNPISGHATLYWYQQILGQGPKLLIQFQNNGVVDDSQLPKDRFSAERLKGVDSTLKIQPAKLEDSAVYLCASSSLPGQGYYGYTFGSGTRLTVV.

The sample holds a few counts of this clone. The chain carries TRBV2 and TRBJ2-2; D is perhaps TRBD1 (5 bases). The CDR3 is made up of 13 amino acids. Trimming left V 4 bases short and J 5 bases short, with 8 bases between. Germline loops: CDR1 SNHLY, CDR2 FYNNEI. For the CDR3, the DNA is TGTGCCAGCAGTGTACAGGAGACCGGGGAGCTGTTTTTT. It translates to CASSVQETGELFF. Combining the CDR3 with reference TRBV2 and TRBJ2-2 gives the whole variable domain EPEVTQTPSHQVTQMGQEVILRCVPISNHLYFYWYRQILGQKVEFLVSFYNNEISEKSEIFDDQFSVERPDGSNFTLKIRSTKLEDSAMYFCASSVQETGELFFGEGSRLTVL.

This rearrangement joins TRBV7-2 to TRBJ1-2; maybe TRBD1 (6 bases). The CDR3 extends over 15 amino acids. V lost 3 bases, J lost 6 bases, and 17 bases lay in between. The germline V gene has CDR1 SGHTA and CDR2 FQGNSA. DNA of the CDR3: TGTGCCAGCAGCTTCTTCGCAGGGGAGGCCAATGGCTACACCTTC. Amino acids: CASSFFAGEANGYTF.

V gene TRBV9 combines with J gene TRBJ2-1, with 8 nucleotides matching TRBD2. The V gene's germline CDR1 is SGDLS and CDR2 YYNGEE. There are 15 residues in the CDR3. The ends lost 6 bases at V and 3 bases at J; junction bases unmatched: 8. CDR3 DNA sequence: TGTGCCAGCACCGTTAGCGGGGCCGACTACAATGAGCAGTTCTTC. It encodes CASTVSGADYNEQFF.

The V call is TRBV14, the J call TRBJ2-5; unclear D gene. V was clipped by 1 base and J by 1 base, with 7 bases between them. The CDR3 is made up of 14 amino acids. Germline CDR1 is SGHDN and CDR2 is FVKESK. CDR3 residues: CASSQVVGQETQYF. CDR3 nucleotides: TGTGCCAGCAGCCAAGTTGTAGGCCAAGAGACCCAGTACTTC. The whole variable domain, filled in from reference TRBV14 and TRBJ2-5, reads EAGVTQFPSHSVIEKGQTVTLRCDPISGHDNLYWYRRVMGKEIKFLLHFVKESKQDESGMPNNRFLAERTGGTYSTLKVQPAELEDSGVYFCASSQVVGQETQYFGPGTRLLVL.

The V call is TRBV19, the J call TRBJ1-5; 7 bases are a match to TRBD1. The germline gives CDR1 LNHDA, CDR2 SQIVND (reference sequence). This CDR3 is 15 amino acids long. Trimming took 7 bases from V and 2 from J; bases not matched to a gene: 8. The CDR3 nucleotides read TGTGCCAGTATCTTGGACAGGACGGGCAATCAGCCCCAGCATTTT. This encodes CASILDRTGNQPQHF.

This clone was observed a single time. The J gene is TRBJ2-3, the V gene TRBV19; 11 nucleotides agree with TRBD2. Germline values: CDR1 LNHDA, CDR2 SQIVND (reference sequence). Trimming took 4 bases from V and 7 from J; bases not matched to a gene: 7. The CDR3 runs 15 residues. The CDR3 spells CASSKGGTSGYTQYF. The CDR3 DNA is TGTGCCAGTAGTAAAGGGGGGACTAGCGGTTATACGCAGTATTTT.

The gene calls are TRBV9 and TRBJ2-7; 8 nucleotides match TRBD1. Germline values: CDR1 SGDLS, CDR2 YYNGEE. Losses at the gene ends were 0 bases for V and 4 bases for J; bases not matched to a gene: 15. The CDR3 covers 18 residues. The CDR3: CASSVDLGTGERIYEQYF. In nucleotides, the CDR3 is TGTGCCAGCAGCGTAGATTTGGGGACAGGAGAAAGAATTTACGAGCAGTACTTC.

This chain connects TRBV19 to TRBJ1-2, with D hard to call. The V gene's germline CDR1 is LNHDA and CDR2 SQIVND (reference sequence). The CDR3 extends over 12 amino acids. V was clipped by 3 bases and J by 4 bases, with 6 bases between them. The CDR3 spells CASSMSLYGYTF. The DNA of the CDR3 is TGTGCCAGTAGTATGAGCCTCTATGGCTACACCTTC.

The chain uses TRBV3-1 (or the pseudogene TRBV3-2) and TRBJ2-3; D possibly corresponds to TRBD2 (7 bases). Trimming stripped 6 bases from V and 6 bases from J, with 19 bases between. The V gene's germline CDR1 is LGHDT and CDR2 YNNKEL (reference sequence). The CDR3 is 15 residues long. CDR3 nucleotide sequence: TGTGCCAGCAGACTCGAGGGGGGGAGGGTGGATACGCAGTATTTT. Amino acid sequence: CASRLEGGRVDTQYF.

The chain has TRBV3-1 (or the pseudogene TRBV3-2) and TRBJ2-5; D is unclear. Trimming pared 1 base from V and 5 bases from J, leaving 17 bases between. In germline, CDR1 is LGHDT, CDR2 YNNKEL (reference sequence). The CDR3 is made up of 16 amino acids. This CDR3 is CASSQAQRTARETQYF. In nucleotides, the CDR3 is TGTGCCAGCAGCCAAGCCCAAAGGACGGCTCGGGAGACCCAGTACTTC.

In DNA, the CDR3 is TGTGCCAGCAGCCGGACAGGGAGGACCCAGTACTTC. The encoded protein is CASSRTGRTQYF. The gene calls are TRBV7-2 and TRBJ2-5; 8 bases line up with TRBD1. Germline CDR1 reads SGHTA; CDR2 reads FQGNSA. Germline trimming cut 5 bases from V and 7 bases from J; bases unmatched to any gene: 3. CDR3 length equals 12 residues.

V gene TRBV7-2 combines with J gene TRBJ1-2, with D maybe TRBD1 (5 bases). Per the germline V gene, CDR1 is SGHTA and CDR2 is FQGNSA. The CDR3 extends over 13 amino acids. V was trimmed by 5 bases and J by 5 bases, leaving 12 bases between them. For the CDR3, the DNA is TGTGCCAGCAGCATTCCGGGGGGGTATGGCTACACCTTC. Residues: CASSIPGGYGYTF. The full variable domain, with the rest looked up from reference TRBV7-2 and TRBJ1-2, is GAGVSQSPSNKVTEKGKDVELRCDPISGHTALYWYRQSLGQGLEFLIYFQGNSAPDKSGLPSDRFSAERTGGSVSTLTIQRTQQEDSAVYLCASSIPGGYGYTFGSGTRLTVV.

V gene TRBV18 combines with J gene TRBJ1-3, with D unclear. V was shortened by 5 bases and J by 1 base, with 12 bases between the two germline ends. CDR3 length equals 15 residues. The germline CDR1 and CDR2 sequences are KGHSH and LQKENI. CDR3 DNA: TGTGCCAGCTCATCCGGGGTGGTGTCTGGAAACACCATATATTTT. Its translation: CASSSGVVSGNTIYF.

This rearrangement joins TRBV15 to TRBJ1-4; no clear D gene. CDR3 length equals 13 residues. Germline CDR1 and CDR2: LNHNV and YYDKDF (reference sequence). V lost 0 bases to trimming and J lost 7 bases, with 6 bases between them. The CDR3 is CATSRDGGEKLFF. The CDR3 DNA reads as TGTGCCACCAGCAGAGATGGTGGTGAAAAACTGTTTTTT. The whole variable domain, remainder taken from reference TRBV15 and TRBJ1-4, is DAMVIQNPRYQVTQFGKPVTLSCSQTLNHNVMYWYQQKSSQAPKLLFHYYDKDFNNEADTPDNFQSRRPNTSFCFLDIRSPGLGDTAMYLCATSRDGGEKLFFGSGTQLSVL.

On this clone itself: In the same sample, other DNA sequences code for this CDR3. The genes are TRBV7-2 and TRBJ1-1; D not resolved. Trimming pared 2 bases from V and 1 base from J, leaving 5 bases between. The CDR3 extends over 13 amino acids. Germline V gene lookup returns CDR1 SGHTA and CDR2 FQGNSA. The CDR3 reads CASSLHRNTEAFF. The CDR3 DNA follows: TGTGCCAGCAGCTTACACAGGAACACTGAAGCTTTCTTT.

The chain employs TRBV7-2 and TRBJ1-1; no clear D. This CDR3 has 14 residues. Between the trimmed V and J ends, which lost 4 bases and 1 base, there was a span of 10 bases. Germline V gives CDR1 SGHTA, CDR2 FQGNSA. CDR3 sequence: CASSWRESNTEAFF. As DNA, the CDR3 is TGTGCCAGCAGCTGGAGGGAGTCGAACACTGAAGCTTTCTTT.

The chain has TRBV10-3 and TRBJ1-5, with D possibly matching TRBD1 (5 bases). Between the trimmed V and J ends, which lost 6 bases and 4 bases, there was a span of 13 bases. Per germline, CDR1 ENHRY and CDR2 SYGVKD. The CDR3 sequence is 14 residues long. The CDR3 coding sequence is TGTGCCATCAGCCAGACAGCCGCGAATCAGCCCCAGCATTTT. Amino acid sequence: CAISQTAANQPQHF.

This sequence joins TRBV6-5 and TRBJ2-7; D remains unclear. Per the germline V gene, CDR1 is MNHEY and CDR2 is SVGAGI. V was cut by 2 bases and J by 1 base, with 12 bases left in between. CDR3 length: 15 amino acids. This CDR3 reads CASSYEQGNSYEQYF. The CDR3 region has the DNA TGTGCCAGCAGTTACGAACAAGGTAATTCCTACGAGCAGTACTTC.

The rearrangement links TRBV19 to TRBJ1-2; 10 bases are a match to TRBD1. The trim removed 5 bases at V and 4 bases at J, leaving 7 bases unmatched. Germline loops: CDR1 LNHDA, CDR2 SQIVND (reference sequence). The CDR3 spans 15 residues. The CDR3 loop reads CASSPPGQGSYGYTF. The DNA for the CDR3 is TGTGCCAGTAGTCCCCCGGGACAGGGGAGCTATGGCTACACCTTC.

The genes are TRBV7-8 and TRBJ2-1, with 13 bases lining up with TRBD2. Germline V gene lookup returns CDR1 SGHVS and CDR2 FQNEAQ. The CDR3 runs 17 residues. Trimming removed 4 bases from V and 7 bases from J; junction bases left unmatched: 10. CDR3 bases: TGTGCCAGCAGCTCCTGGACTAGCGGGGGCCGTGGGAATGAGCAGTTCTTC. This codes for CASSSWTSGGRGNEQFF.

The chain recombines TRBV5-6 with TRBJ1-2; D remains ambiguous. V lost 3 bases to trimming and J lost 7 bases, with 19 bases between them. CDR1 is SGHDT, CDR2 YYEEEE, per germline. CDR3 length equals 15 residues. This CDR3 is CASSSYTTVWGGYTF. The DNA of the CDR3 is TGTGCCAGCAGCTCCTACACTACAGTGTGGGGTGGCTACACCTTC.

This chain connects TRBV30 to TRBJ2-2, with 7 positions matching TRBD1. This CDR3 contains 15 residues. The V gene's germline CDR1 is GTSNPN and CDR2 SVGIG (reference sequence). Trimming removed 6 bases from V and 0 bases from J; junction bases left unmatched: 7. The CDR3 sequence: CACRKGQSNTGELFF. DNA of the CDR3: TGTGCCTGCCGCAAGGGACAGTCGAACACCGGGGAGCTGTTTTTT.

This chain links TRBV7-3 with TRBJ2-1; no reliable D call. V was pared by 1 base and J by 3 bases, with 10 bases between. CDR3 size: 15 residues. Per the germline V gene, CDR1 is SGHTA and CDR2 is FQGTGA. The chain's CDR3 is CASSLNPGIYNEQFF. CDR3 nucleotides: TGTGCCAGCAGCTTAAACCCCGGCATCTACAATGAGCAGTTCTTC.

This clone was found a few times. V and J are TRBV6-2 or TRBV6-3 and TRBJ2-7, with D unresolved. The CDR3 is made up of 13 amino acids. The germline V and J ends were trimmed by 2 bases and 3 bases, with 8 bases remaining between them. CDR1 and CDR2 (germline): MNHEY, SVGEGT. CDR3 DNA: TGTGCCAGCAGTTACCCCCCGGGCTACGAGCAGTACTTC. It yields the protein CASSYPPGYEQYF.

The CDR3 protein is CASSPGDTSSYNEQFF. CDR3 DNA: TGTGCCAGCAGCCCAGGGGACACCAGCTCCTACAATGAGCAGTTCTTC. The J gene is TRBJ2-1, the V gene TRBV5-4; possible D gene TRBD1, 6 bases. The V and J ends lost 4 bases and 0 bases respectively, with 14 bases between them. Germline loops: CDR1 SGHNT, CDR2 YYREEE (reference sequence). The CDR3 is 16 residues long.

The rearrangement joins TRBV7-2 to TRBJ2-1; no firm D call. The germline V and J ends were trimmed by 0 bases and 5 bases, with 11 bases remaining between them. The CDR3 has 15 residues. CDR1 is SGHTA and CDR2 is FQGNSA in the germline V gene. This CDR3 is CASSLASHPDNEQFF. The CDR3 DNA reads as TGTGCCAGCAGCTTAGCCAGTCACCCGGACAATGAGCAGTTCTTC.